Following are 7 T cell receptor beta chains from one sample sequenced in a study of vaccination and CD4 T cells after COVID-19. The time point: late sampling 161 to 241 days after vaccination in a few convalescent patients. Treatment indicated: approximately nine-day PBMC culture with coronavirus spike peptide pools or control peptides (ViraFEST assay). Which antigens these TCRs recognize remains unknown. Sequence data for DNA of cultured CD4+ T cells were generated by the Oncomine TCR Beta short-read assay. TCRdb analysed the PCR reads with MiXCR anew, one entry per CDR3 protein. The sample records about 26,000 distinct CDR3 sequences, approximately 41% being singletons. The material was CD4+ T cells from blood, cultured in vitro, obtained about 7 months after SARS-CoV-2 vaccination. These receptors came from a human donor who had recovered from COVID-19.

CDR3 bases: TGTGCCAGCTCACCCGACGTGGGTGTTGGCACTCAGCCCCAGCATTTT. Translating it yields CASSPDVGVGTQPQHF. The rearrangement uses TRBV18 and TRBJ1-5; D gene unclear. The CDR3 has 16 residues. V shed 3 bases and J shed 6 bases, with 18 bases lying between them. Germline CDR1 KGHSH, CDR2 LQKENI. Full variable domain (rest looked up from reference TRBV18 and TRBJ1-5): NAGVMQNPRHLVRRRGQEARLRCSPMKGHSHVYWYRQLPEEGLKFMVYLQKENIIDESGMPKERFSAEFPKEGPSILRIQQVVRGDSAAYFCASSPDVGVGTQPQHFGDGTRLSIL.

The CDR3 protein is CASSQTGGAGLAGGTDTQYF. The CDR3 DNA is TGTGCCAGCAGCCAGACAGGGGGCGCCGGACTAGCGGGGGGCACAGATACGCAGTATTTT. The chain combines TRBV7-2 with TRBJ2-3; 13 bases agree with TRBD2. The CDR3 is 20 amino acids. Germline V gene data show CDR1 as SGHTA and CDR2 as FQGNSA. The junction had 15 bases not matched to a gene; V was cut back by 5 bases and J by 1 base.

This clonotype ranks as medium-sized. The V and J genes are TRBV20-1 and TRBJ2-1; D tentatively reads TRBD1 or TRBD2 (5 bases each). V was shortened by 6 bases and J by 1 base, with 19 bases between the two germline ends. The germline V gene encodes CDR1 DFQATT and CDR2 SNEGSKA (reference sequence). This CDR3 is built from 16 residues. The CDR3 region is CSALTSSGPSYNEQFF. The CDR3 bases are TGCAGTGCCCTAACCTCCTCGGGACCATCCTACAATGAGCAGTTCTTC.

The chain recombines TRBV19 with TRBJ2-3; unclear D gene. Looked up from germline, CDR1 is LNHDA and CDR2 is SQIVND (reference sequence). The length of the CDR3 is 12 residues. Between the trimmed V and J ends, which lost 3 bases and 9 bases, there was a span of 10 bases. DNA of the CDR3: TGTGCCAGTAGTATGGATGGTGGCACGCAGTATTTT. It translates to CASSMDGGTQYF.

This chain uses TRBV20-1 with TRBJ2-2; 7 bases align to TRBD2. V was pared by 3 bases and J by 8 bases, with 3 bases of the junction left unmatched. The CDR3 extends over 12 amino acids. The V gene's germline CDR1 is DFQATT and CDR2 SNEGSKA (reference sequence). The CDR3: CSASRGRGELFF. The CDR3 region has the DNA TGCAGTGCTAGTCGCGGGAGAGGGGAGCTGTTTTTT.

A remark on this clonotype: A junction boundary mismatches the germline segment, possibly from a read error. The genes are TRBV6-5 and TRBJ2-5, with D perhaps given as TRBD1 or TRBD2 (5 bases each). CDR1 MNHEY and CDR2 SVGAGI come from the germline V gene. CDR3 length: 15 residues. The CDR3 bases are TGTGCCAGCAGTTACTCGGAGGCAGGGCGAGAGGCCCAGTACTTC. As protein: CASSYSEAGREAQYF.

The chain carries TRBV20-1 and TRBJ2-7; D may match TRBD1 or TRBD2 (6 bases each). The CDR3 is 12 amino acids. V was clipped by 4 bases and J by 12 bases, with 19 bases between them. Germline CDR1 and CDR2: DFQATT and SNEGSKA (reference sequence). The CDR3 DNA reads as TGCAGTGCTACCTTACCCGCGGGACATTCGTACTTC. This gives the protein CSATLPAGHSYF.